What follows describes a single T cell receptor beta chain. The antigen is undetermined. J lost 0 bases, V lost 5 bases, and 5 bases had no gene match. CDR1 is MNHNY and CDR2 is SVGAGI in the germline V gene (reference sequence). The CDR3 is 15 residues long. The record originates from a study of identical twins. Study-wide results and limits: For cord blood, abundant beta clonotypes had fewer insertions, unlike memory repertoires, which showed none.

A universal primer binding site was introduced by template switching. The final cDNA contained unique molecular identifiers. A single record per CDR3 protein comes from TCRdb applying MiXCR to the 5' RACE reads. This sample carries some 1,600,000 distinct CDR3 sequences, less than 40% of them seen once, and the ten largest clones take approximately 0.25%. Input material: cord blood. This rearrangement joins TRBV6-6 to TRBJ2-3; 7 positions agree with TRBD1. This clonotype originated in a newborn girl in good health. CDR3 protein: CASSKGTVSTDTQYF. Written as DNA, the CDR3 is TGTGCCAGCAGTAAGGGGACAGTGAGCACAGATACGCAGTATTTT.